The 22 T cell receptor beta chains presented below share a single source sample, sequenced in a study of blood T cell repertoires in COVID-19. The protocol was immunoSEQ multiplex PCR, while the TCRdb copy is restricted to in-frame clones and leaves out a portion. The sample shows 150,000 to 200,000 clones, about 82% of them seen only once. Material: peripheral blood. These receptors originate from a woman in her twenties or thirties with acute or convalescent COVID-19.

The chain is built from TRBV5-6 and TRBJ1-1; 7 positions match TRBD1. Trimming cost V 4 bases and J 10 bases; bases outside gene matches: 10. The CDR3 is 13 amino acids. Looked up from germline, CDR1 is SGHDT and CDR2 is YYEEEE. The DNA of the CDR3 is TGTGCCAGCAGCACTGGGACAGCACCACGAGCTTTCTTT. It specifies CASSTGTAPRAFF.

The V and J genes are TRBV7-2 and TRBJ2-1; 8 bases agree with TRBD1. CDR1 and CDR2 from the germline V gene are SGHTA and FQGNSA. V shed 0 bases, J shed 9 bases, and the junction held 10 bases outside the gene matches. The CDR3 spans 16 residues. The DNA for the CDR3 is TGTGCCAGCAGCTTAGCGCCCACAGGGGGTGGAGGTGAGCAGTTCTTC. Amino acid sequence: CASSLAPTGGGGEQFF.

The chain recombines TRBV19 with TRBJ1-3; D is ambiguous. Trimming left V 1 base short and J 0 bases short, with 4 bases between. CDR3 length equals 14 residues. Germline V gene sequence: CDR1 LNHDA, CDR2 SQIVND (reference sequence). The CDR3, as DNA: TGTGCCAGTAGTATAGGACACTCTGGAAACACCATATATTTT. This encodes CASSIGHSGNTIYF.

CDR3 amino acids: CASSLFTTGANTEAFF. The CDR3 region has the DNA TGTGCCAGCAGCTTATTTACTACAGGGGCGAACACTGAAGCTTTCTTT. The V call is TRBV7-9, the J call TRBJ1-1, with 7 positions matching TRBD1. The CDR3 extends over 16 amino acids. Germline CDR1 and CDR2: SEHNR and FQNEAQ (reference sequence). The V gene end was trimmed by 2 bases and the J gene end by 1 base; junction bases not matched to a gene: 7.

This chain links TRBV21-1 with TRBJ2-1; the table names TRBD1, a call not compared with the DNA. TRBV21-1 corresponds to a pseudogene. This CDR3 is built from 15 residues. The CDR3 sequence is CASPNLRQNYNEQFF. In DNA, the CDR3 is TGTGCCAGCCCTAATTTACGACAGAATTACAATGAGCAGTTCTTC.

The chain combines TRBV2 with TRBJ1-6; D ambiguous. V gave up 5 bases and J gave up 4 bases, with 6 bases separating them. This CDR3 comprises 13 residues. Germline assignment: CDR1 SNHLY and CDR2 FYNNEI. CDR3 region: CASSYGYNSPLHF. The CDR3 DNA reads as TGTGCCAGCAGTTACGGTTATAATTCACCCCTCCACTTT.

This rearrangement joins TRBV7-9 to TRBJ1-2; 9 nucleotides line up with TRBD1. The germline V gene encodes CDR1 SEHNR and CDR2 FQNEAQ (reference sequence). After removal of 1 base from V and 8 bases from J, the junction contained 8 bases not matched to a gene. CDR3 length equals 15 residues. The CDR3 nucleotides are TGTGCCAGCAGCTTAGTTGCGGGACAGGGACGCGGCTACACCTTC. Translating gives CASSLVAGQGRGYTF.

The chain carries TRBV27 and TRBJ2-2; TRBD2 aligns across 7 bases. Unmatched junction bases numbered 1, after V lost 3 bases and J lost 0 bases. This CDR3 has 15 amino acids. Germline V CDR1 and CDR2: MNHEY, SMNVEV (reference sequence). This CDR3 is CASSLGGTNTGELFF. The CDR3, as DNA: TGTGCCAGCAGTTTGGGGGGGACGAACACCGGGGAGCTGTTTTTT.

The chain employs TRBV5-1 and TRBJ2-7; tentatively, D is TRBD1 (6 bases). Germline V CDR1 and CDR2: SGHRS, YFSETQ. V was clipped by 1 base and J by 6 bases, with 14 bases between them. The CDR3 sequence is 14 residues long. The CDR3 loop is CASSLSGEVTEQYF. Written as DNA, the CDR3 is TGCGCCAGCAGCTTGTCAGGGGAAGTAACCGAGCAGTACTTC.

This clone was recorded only once. This chain links TRBV19 with TRBJ2-2, with D uncertain. Trimming cost V 7 bases and J 5 bases, with 8 bases left between them. The CDR3 totals 12 residues. Looked up from germline, CDR1 is LNHDA and CDR2 is SQIVND (reference sequence). In nucleotides, the CDR3 is TGTGCCAGTACCGTGACAACCGGGGAGCTGTTTTTT. It translates to CASTVTTGELFF.

The CDR3 sequence is CASSYGAGSEAQYF. CDR3 nucleotides: TGTGCCAGCAGTTACGGGGCAGGTTCTGAGGCCCAGTACTTC. The chain uses TRBV6-2 or TRBV6-3 and TRBJ2-5, with D possibly being TRBD1 (5 bases). Deletions cut 2 bases from V and 9 bases from J, with 16 bases between. Germline CDR1 reads MNHEY; CDR2 reads SVGEGT. This CDR3 region has 14 residues.

The rearrangement links TRBV19 to TRBJ2-3, with D possibly being TRBD2 (6 bases). Germline V gene lookup returns CDR1 LNHDA and CDR2 SQIVND (reference sequence). Trimming left V 2 bases short and J 1 base short, with 16 bases between. This CDR3 contains 17 residues. This chain's CDR3 is CASSIPRREGGTDTQYF. DNA for the CDR3: TGTGCCAGTAGTATACCTCGGCGGGAAGGGGGCACAGATACGCAGTATTTT.

This clone was recorded only once. The chain has TRBV6-9 and TRBJ1-3, with D perhaps matching TRBD1 (5 bases). CDR1 and CDR2 (germline): MNHGY, SVAAGI. The CDR3 is made up of 20 amino acids. The V and J ends lost 2 bases and 4 bases respectively, with 27 bases between them. In DNA, the CDR3 is TGTGCCAGCAGTTATATCGCCAGGCAGGACAATATTTTCTGGGGAAACACCATATATTTT. It translates to CASSYIARQDNIFWGNTIYF.

The chain has TRBV4-2 and TRBJ1-6; D possibly corresponds to TRBD1 (5 bases). CDR3 length equals 16 residues. The ends were cut back, 0 bases at V and 6 bases at J, with 12 bases in the middle. The germline gives CDR1 LGHNA, CDR2 YNFKEQ. The CDR3 region is CASSQEATASNSPLHF. Here the CDR3 DNA reads TGTGCCAGCAGCCAAGAGGCGACAGCCTCTAATTCACCCCTCCACTTT.

The V and J genes are TRBV7-3 and TRBJ1-6; 8 bases fit TRBD1. After removal of 4 bases from V and 6 bases from J, the junction contained 2 bases not matched to a gene. This CDR3 contains 14 residues. Germline assignment: CDR1 SGHTA and CDR2 FQGTGA. The DNA of the CDR3 is TGTGCCAGCAGCTCTGGACAGGGTAATTCACCCCTCCACTTT. It yields the protein CASSSGQGNSPLHF.

The rearrangement uses TRBV30 and TRBJ1-2; possibly TRBD1 for D (6 bases). The CDR3 length is 13 residues. CDR1 is GTSNPN and CDR2 is SVGIG in the germline V gene (reference sequence). With 0 bases removed from V and 6 bases from J, the gap between germline ends came to 11 bases. The CDR3 is CAWSVGQTNGYTF. CDR3 nucleotides: TGTGCCTGGAGTGTCGGACAGACGAATGGCTACACCTTC.

The table lists this clone with a count of one. The rearrangement uses TRBV3-1 (or the pseudogene TRBV3-2) and TRBJ1-4, with TRBD1 matching 8 bases. Trimming took 3 bases from V and 4 from J; bases not matched to a gene: 10. The CDR3 extends over 17 amino acids. Germline V CDR1 and CDR2: LGHDT, YNNKEL (reference sequence). In DNA form, the CDR3 reads TGTGCCAGCAGCCAGGCGGGACAGGATCGATTTAATGAAAAACTGTTTTTT. Its translation: CASSQAGQDRFNEKLFF.

The sample holds one count of this clone. This chain joins TRBV5-1 and TRBJ1-2; no clear D gene. This CDR3 contains 12 residues. V was clipped by 5 bases and J by 2 bases, with 7 bases between them. The germline V gene encodes CDR1 SGHRS and CDR2 YFSETQ. The CDR3 nucleotides are TGCGCCAGCAGAACAGACAACTATGGCTACACCTTC. It encodes CASRTDNYGYTF.

This clone was seen only once. The chain couples TRBV11-2 to TRBJ2-2; 7 bases line up with TRBD2. V lost 6 bases, J lost 4 bases, and 5 bases stayed unmatched. The CDR3 contains 14 residues. Germline loops: CDR1 SGHAT, CDR2 FQNNGV. DNA of the CDR3: TGTGCCAGCAGGGGAGGGGACTTCACCGGGGAGCTGTTTTTT. It translates to CASRGGDFTGELFF.

The table lists this clone with a few counts. The V call is TRBV6-5, the J call TRBJ1-1; D ambiguous. Germline V gene sequence: CDR1 MNHEY, CDR2 SVGAGI. Trimming left V 7 bases short and J 0 bases short, with 9 bases between. This CDR3 spans 13 amino acids. The CDR3 bases are TGTGCCAGCACCGAGGGCCTGAACACTGAAGCTTTCTTT. Translation: CASTEGLNTEAFF.

The gene calls are TRBV9 and TRBJ1-4; tentatively, D is TRBD1 (5 bases). CDR1 SGDLS and CDR2 YYNGEE come from the germline V gene. V lost 5 bases and J lost 14, with 16 bases in between. The CDR3 consists of 12 residues. CDR3 sequence reads: CASSGASGVLFF. For the CDR3, the DNA is TGTGCCAGCAGTGGCGCATCGGGGGTTCTGTTTTTT.

V is TRBV28 and J is TRBJ1-1; no clear D gene. CDR1 and CDR2 (germline): MDHEN, SYDVKM. V was clipped by 2 bases and J by 0 bases, with 7 bases between them. The CDR3 sequence is 14 residues long. The CDR3 protein is CASSLVLMNTEAFF. CDR3 DNA: TGTGCCAGCAGTTTAGTCCTAATGAACACTGAAGCTTTCTTT.